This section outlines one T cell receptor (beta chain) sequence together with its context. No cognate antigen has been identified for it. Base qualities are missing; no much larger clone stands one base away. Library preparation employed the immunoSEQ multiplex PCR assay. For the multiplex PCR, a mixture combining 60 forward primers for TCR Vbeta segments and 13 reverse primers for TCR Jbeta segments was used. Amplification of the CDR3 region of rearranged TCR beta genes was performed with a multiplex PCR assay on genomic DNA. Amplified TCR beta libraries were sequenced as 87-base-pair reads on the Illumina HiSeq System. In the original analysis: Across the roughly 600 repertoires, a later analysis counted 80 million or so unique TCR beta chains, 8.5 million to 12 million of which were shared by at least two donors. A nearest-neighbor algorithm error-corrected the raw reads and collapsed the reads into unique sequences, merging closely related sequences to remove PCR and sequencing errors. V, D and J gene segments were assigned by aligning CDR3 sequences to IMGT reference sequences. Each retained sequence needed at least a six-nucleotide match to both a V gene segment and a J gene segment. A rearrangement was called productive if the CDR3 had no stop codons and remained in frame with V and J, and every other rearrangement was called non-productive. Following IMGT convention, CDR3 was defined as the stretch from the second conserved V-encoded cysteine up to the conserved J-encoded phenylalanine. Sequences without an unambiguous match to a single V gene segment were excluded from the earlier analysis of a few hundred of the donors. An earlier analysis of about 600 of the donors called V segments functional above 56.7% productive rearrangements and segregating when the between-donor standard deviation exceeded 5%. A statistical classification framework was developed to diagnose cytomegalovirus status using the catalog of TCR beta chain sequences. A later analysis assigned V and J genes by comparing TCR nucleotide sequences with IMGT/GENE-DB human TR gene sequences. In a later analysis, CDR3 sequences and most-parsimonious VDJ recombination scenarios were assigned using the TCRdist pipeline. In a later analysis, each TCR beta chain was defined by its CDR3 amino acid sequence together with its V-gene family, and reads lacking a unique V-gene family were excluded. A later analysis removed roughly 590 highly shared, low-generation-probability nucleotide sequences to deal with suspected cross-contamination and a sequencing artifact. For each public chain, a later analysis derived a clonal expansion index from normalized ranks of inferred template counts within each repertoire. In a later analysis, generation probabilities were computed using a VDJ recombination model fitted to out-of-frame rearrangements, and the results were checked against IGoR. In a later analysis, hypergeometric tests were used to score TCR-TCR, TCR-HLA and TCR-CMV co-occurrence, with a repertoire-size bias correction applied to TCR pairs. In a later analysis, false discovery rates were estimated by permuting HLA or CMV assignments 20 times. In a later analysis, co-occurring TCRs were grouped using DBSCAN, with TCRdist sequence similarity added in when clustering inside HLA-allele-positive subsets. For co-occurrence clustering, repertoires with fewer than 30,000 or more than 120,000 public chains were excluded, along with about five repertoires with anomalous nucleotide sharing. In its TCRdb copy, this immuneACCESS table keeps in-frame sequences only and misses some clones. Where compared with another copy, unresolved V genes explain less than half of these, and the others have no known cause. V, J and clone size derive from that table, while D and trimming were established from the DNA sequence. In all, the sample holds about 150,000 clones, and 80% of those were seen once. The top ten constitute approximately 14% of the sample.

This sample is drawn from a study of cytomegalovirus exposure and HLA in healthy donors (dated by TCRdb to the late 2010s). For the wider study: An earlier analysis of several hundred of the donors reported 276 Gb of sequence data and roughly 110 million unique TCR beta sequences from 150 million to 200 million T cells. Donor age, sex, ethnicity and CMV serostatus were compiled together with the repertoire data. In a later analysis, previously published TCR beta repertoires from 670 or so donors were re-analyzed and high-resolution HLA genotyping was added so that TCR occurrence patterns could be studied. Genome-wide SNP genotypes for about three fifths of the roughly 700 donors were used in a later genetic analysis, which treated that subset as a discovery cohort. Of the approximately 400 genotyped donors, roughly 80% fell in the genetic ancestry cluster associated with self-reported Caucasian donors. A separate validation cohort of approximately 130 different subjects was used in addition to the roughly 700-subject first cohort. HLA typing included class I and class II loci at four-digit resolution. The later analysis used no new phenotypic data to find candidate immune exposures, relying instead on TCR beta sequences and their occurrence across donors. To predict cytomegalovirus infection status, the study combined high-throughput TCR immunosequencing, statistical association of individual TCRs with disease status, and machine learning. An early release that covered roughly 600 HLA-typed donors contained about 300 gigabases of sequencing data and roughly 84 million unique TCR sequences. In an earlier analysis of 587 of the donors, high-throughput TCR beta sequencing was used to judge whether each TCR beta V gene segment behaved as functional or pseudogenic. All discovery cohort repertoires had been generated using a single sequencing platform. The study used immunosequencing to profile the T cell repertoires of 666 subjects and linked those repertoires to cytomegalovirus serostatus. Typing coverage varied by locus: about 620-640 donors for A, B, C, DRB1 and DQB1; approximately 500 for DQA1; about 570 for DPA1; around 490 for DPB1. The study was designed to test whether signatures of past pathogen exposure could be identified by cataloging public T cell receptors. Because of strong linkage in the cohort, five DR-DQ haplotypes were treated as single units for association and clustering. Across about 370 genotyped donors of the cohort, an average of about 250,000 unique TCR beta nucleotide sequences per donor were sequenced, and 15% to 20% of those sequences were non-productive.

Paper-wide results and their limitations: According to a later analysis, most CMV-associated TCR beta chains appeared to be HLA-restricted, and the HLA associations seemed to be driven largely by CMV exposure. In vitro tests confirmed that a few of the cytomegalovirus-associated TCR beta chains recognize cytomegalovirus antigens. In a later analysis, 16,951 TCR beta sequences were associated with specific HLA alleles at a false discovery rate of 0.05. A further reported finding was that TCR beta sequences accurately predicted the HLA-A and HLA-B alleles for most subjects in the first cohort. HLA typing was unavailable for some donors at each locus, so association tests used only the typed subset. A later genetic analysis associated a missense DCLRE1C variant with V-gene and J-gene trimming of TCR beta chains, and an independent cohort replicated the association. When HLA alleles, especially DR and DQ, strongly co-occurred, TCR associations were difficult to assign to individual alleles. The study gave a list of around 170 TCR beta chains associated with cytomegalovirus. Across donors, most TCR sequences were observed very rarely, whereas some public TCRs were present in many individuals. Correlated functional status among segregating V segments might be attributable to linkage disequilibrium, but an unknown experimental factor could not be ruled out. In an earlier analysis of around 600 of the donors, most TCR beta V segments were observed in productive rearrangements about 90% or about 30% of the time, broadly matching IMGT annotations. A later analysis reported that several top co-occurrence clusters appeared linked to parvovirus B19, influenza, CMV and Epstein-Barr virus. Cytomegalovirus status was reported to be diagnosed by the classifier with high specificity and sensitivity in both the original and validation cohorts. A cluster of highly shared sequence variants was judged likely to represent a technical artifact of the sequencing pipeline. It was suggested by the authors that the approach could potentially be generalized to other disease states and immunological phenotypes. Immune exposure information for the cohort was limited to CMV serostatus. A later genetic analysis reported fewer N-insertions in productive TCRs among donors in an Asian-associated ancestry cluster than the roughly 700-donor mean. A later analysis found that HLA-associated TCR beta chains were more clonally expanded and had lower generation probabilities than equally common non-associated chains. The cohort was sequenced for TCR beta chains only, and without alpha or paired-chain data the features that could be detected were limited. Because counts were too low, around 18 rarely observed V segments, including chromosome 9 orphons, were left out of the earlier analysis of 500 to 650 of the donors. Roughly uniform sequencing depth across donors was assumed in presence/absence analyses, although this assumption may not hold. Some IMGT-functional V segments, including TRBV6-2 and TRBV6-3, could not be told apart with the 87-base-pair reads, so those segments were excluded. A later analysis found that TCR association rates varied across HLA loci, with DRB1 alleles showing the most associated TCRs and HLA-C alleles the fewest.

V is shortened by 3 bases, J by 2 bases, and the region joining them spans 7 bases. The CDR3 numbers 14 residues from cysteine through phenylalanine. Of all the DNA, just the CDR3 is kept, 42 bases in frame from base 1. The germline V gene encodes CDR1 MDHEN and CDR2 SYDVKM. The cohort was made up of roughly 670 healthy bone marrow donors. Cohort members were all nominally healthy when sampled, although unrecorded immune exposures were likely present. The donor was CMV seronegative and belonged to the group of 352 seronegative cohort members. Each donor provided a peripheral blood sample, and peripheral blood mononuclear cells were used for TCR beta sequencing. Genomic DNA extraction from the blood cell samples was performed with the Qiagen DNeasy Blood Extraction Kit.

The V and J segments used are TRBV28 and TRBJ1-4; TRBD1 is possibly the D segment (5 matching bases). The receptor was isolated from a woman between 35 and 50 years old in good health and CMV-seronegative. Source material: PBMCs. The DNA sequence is TGTGCCAGCAGTTTGGGGGGGACTAATGAAAAACTGTTTTTT. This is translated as CASSLGGTNEKLFF.